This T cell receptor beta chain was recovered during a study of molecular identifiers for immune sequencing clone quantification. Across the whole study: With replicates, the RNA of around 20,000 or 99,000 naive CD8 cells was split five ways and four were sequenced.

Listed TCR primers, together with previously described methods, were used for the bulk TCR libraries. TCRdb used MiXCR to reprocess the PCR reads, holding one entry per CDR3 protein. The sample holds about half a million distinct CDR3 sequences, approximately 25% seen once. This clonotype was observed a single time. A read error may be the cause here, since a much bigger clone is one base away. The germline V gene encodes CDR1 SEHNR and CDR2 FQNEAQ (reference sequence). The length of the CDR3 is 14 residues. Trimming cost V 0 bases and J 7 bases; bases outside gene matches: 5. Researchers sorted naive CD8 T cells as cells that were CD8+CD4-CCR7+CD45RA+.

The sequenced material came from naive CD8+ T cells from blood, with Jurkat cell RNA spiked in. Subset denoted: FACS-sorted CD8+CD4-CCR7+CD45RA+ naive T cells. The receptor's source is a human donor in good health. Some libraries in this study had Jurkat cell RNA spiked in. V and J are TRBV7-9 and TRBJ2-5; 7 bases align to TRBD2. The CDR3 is CASSLAGTGGTQYF. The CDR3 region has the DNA TGTGCCAGCAGCTTAGCGGGGACGGGGGGGACCCAGTACTTC.